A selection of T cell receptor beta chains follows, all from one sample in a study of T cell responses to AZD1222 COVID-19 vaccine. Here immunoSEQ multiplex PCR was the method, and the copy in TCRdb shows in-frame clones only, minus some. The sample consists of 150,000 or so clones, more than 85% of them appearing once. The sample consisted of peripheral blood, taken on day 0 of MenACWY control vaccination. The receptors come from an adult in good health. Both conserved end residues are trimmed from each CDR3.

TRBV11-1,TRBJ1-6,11,ATQAVRNSPLH
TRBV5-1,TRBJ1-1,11,ASNKGMNTEAF
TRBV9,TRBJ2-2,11,ASGLRDTGELF
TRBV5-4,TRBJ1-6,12,ASSDRGTNSPLH
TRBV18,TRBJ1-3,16,ASSPLRSGEESGNTIY
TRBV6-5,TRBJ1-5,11,ASSLNRNQPQH
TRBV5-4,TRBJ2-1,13,ASSFRGRMWREQF
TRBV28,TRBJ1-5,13,ASSSGFRGNQPQH
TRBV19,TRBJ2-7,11,ASSMDSDYEQY
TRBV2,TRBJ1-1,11,ASSPDRATEAF
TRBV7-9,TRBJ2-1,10,ASSLGYNEQF
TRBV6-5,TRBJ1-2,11,ATVSPGEGGYT
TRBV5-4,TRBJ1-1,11,ASSLEQGGEAF
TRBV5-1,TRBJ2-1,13,ASSLGLVSYNEQF
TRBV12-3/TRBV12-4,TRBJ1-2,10,ASSFGNYGYT
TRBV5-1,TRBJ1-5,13,ASSLSGASNQPQH
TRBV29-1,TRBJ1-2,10,SATAFGYGYT
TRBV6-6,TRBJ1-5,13,ASSYKTGNGQPQH
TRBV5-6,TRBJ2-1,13,ASSFTRLTYNEQF
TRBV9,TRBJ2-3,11,ASSPQVADTQY
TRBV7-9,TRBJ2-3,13,ASRASGRAGDTQY
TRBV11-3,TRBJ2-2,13,ASSWDRGRSGELF
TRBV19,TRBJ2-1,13,ASSNLAGSVGEQF
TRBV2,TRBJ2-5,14,ASSFSPTGLQETQY
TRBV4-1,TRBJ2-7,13,ASSPRTGILYEQY
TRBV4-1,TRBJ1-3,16,ASSQHPDRGLSGNTIY
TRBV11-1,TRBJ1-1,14,ASSLAWGRPNTEAF
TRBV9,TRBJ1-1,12,ASRPKSGSTEAF
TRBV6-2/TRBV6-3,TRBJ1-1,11,ASSYTENTEAF
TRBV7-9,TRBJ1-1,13,ASSLYPGGSTEAF
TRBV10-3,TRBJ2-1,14,AISGTSGSSYNEQF
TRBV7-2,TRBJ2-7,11,ASSARVTYEQY
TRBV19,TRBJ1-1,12,ASSPGTANTEAF
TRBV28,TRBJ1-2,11,ASTTRPSYGYT
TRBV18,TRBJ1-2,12,ASSPRARADGYT
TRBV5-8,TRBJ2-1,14,ASSTYPTGGHNEQF
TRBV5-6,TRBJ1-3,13,ASSNTGSSGNTIY
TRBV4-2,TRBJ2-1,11,ASSQESGTKQF
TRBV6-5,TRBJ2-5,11,ASSTGYQETQY
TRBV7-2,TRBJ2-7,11,ASSLAGDYEQY